This TCR beta chain comes out of a study of T cell responses to AZD1222 COVID-19 vaccine. General study points: There were repertoire samples only from the period after the peak T cell response. Epitopes outside B.1.351 and B.1.1.7 mutated regions reportedly drew nearly half of spike TCRs.

A word on this clone: Its cognate antigen is unknown.

Profiling relied on immunoSEQ multiplex PCR, and the TCRdb table lists in-frame clones only, not all of them. This sample has approximately 92,000 clones; under 90% occur once, and the top ten carry approximately 10%. V trimming: 4 bases; J trimming: 1 base; junction bases outside the gene matches: 3. Germline assignment: CDR1 WSHSY and CDR2 SAAADI. The CDR3 is 16 amino acids. The sequence derives from an adult in good health. The source was peripheral blood, collected on day 0 of AZD1222 vaccination. This chain joins TRBV10-2 and TRBJ2-7; the match to TRBD2 covers 14 bases. CDR3 amino acids: CASSATSGRGSYEQYF. For the CDR3, the DNA is TGCGCCAGCAGTGCGACTAGCGGGAGGGGATCCTACGAGCAGTACTTC.